Listed below are T cell receptor beta chains from one sample, sequenced in a study of T-cell reconstitution after alpha-beta-depleted transplantation in children. Each CDR3 protein gets one entry after TCRdb re-called the PCR reads with MiXCR. The table shows roughly 350,000 distinct CDR3 sequences, with about 16% occurring only once. The material sequenced was PBMCs, mostly from graft donor cells, taken 360 days after TCRalphabeta/CD19-depleted stem cell transplant. These TCRs come from a male patient aged 2-15 years who had a stem cell transplant for acute lymphoblastic leukemia, so the T cells may come from the graft donor. Each CDR3 is given without its conserved first and last residue. Clone size, where shown, is once, few, many, or a class for clones that have expanded.

TRBV28	.	TRBJ1-2	ASSPPYSGYT
TRBV27	few	TRBJ2-7	ASSLYGEASYEQY
TRBV20-1	.	TRBJ2-3	SARDWAAVQPGGDTQY
TRBV4-1	few	TRBJ2-7	ASSQPGKRVSYEQY
TRBV10-3	.	TRBJ2-1	AITRSGKVKNEQF
TRBV5-6	.	TRBJ2-1	ASSLGGGPREQF
TRBV12-3/TRBV12-4	few	TRBJ2-7	ASSLQGNSYEQY
TRBV3-1	.	TRBJ2-7	ASSQETTYEQY
TRBV29-1	.	TRBJ2-7	SVASWEDRVCKDVHEQY
TRBV9	.	TRBJ2-3	ASSVGGTSRADTQY
TRBV7-9	once	TRBJ2-1	ASIGLANHNEQF
TRBV4-3	.	TRBJ2-5	ASSRTSRETQY
TRBV28	.	TRBJ2-1	ASSPLPPLARVNNEQF
TRBV10-3	few	TRBJ2-7	AISEPGQSYEQY
TRBV4-3	.	TRBJ1-4	ASSPYTQGGIEKLF
TRBV27	.	TRBJ2-1	ASSSHPRGNEQF
TRBV28	few	TRBJ2-1	ASRPSVGDSYNEQF
TRBV3-1	few	TRBJ1-6	ASSRGGSPLH
TRBV28	few	TRBJ1-4	ASSLRAATNEKLF